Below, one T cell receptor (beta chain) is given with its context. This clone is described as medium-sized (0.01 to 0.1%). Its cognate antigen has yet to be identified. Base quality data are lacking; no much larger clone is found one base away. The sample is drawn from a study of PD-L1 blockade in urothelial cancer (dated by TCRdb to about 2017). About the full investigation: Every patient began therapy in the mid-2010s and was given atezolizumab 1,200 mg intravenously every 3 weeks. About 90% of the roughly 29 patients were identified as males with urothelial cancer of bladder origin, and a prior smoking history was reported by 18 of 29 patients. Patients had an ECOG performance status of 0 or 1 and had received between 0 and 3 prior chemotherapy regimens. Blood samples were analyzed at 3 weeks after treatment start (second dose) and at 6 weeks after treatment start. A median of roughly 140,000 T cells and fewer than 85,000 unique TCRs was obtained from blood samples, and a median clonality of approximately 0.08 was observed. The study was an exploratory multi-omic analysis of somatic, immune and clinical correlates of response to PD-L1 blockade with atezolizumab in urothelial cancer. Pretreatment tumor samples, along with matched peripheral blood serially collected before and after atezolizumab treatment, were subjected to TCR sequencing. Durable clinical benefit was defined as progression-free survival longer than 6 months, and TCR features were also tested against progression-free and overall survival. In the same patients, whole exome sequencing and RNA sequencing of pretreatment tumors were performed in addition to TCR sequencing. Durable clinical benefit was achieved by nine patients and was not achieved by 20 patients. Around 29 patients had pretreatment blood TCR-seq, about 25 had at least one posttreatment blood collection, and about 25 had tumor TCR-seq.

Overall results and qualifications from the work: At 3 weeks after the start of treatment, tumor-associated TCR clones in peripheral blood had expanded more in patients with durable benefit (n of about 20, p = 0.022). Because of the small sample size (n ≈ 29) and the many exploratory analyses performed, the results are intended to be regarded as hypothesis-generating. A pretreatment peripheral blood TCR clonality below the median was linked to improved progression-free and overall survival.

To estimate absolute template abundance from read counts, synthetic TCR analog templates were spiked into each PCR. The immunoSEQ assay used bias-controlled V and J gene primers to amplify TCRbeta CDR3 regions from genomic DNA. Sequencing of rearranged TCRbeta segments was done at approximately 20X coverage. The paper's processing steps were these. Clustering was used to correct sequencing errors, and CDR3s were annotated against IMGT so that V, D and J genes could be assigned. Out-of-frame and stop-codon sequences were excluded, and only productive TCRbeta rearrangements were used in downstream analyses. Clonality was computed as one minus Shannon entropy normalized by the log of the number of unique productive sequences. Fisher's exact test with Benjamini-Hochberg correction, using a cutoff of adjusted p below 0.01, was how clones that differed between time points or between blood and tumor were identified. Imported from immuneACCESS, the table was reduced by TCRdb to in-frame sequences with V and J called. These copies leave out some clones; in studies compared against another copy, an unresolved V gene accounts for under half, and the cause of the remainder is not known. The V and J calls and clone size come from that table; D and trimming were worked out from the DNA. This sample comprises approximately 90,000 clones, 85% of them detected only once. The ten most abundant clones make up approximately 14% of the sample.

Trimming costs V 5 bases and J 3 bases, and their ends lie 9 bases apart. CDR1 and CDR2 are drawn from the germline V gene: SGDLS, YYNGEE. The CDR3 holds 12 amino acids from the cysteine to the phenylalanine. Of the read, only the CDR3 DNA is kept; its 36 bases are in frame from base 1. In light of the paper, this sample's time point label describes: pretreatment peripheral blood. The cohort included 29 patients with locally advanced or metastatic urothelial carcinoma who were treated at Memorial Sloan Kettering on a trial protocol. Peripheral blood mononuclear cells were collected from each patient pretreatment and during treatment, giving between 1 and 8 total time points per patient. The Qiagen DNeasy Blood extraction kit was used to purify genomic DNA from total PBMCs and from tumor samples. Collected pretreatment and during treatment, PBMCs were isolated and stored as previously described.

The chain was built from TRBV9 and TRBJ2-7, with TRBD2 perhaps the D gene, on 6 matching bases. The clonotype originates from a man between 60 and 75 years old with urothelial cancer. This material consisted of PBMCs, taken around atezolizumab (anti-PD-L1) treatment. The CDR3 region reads CASSGGNYEQYF. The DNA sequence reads TGTGCCAGCAGTGGAGGGAACTACGAGCAGTACTTC.